One TCR beta chain is described in this entry. These data are taken from a study of blood T cell repertoires in COVID-19. Whole-study context: COVID-19 samples from acute and convalescent phases originated in the United States, Italy and Spain.

Participant ages covered about 18 to 89 years across 24 US areas. Clinical history reported by participants formed the basis on which cohorts were assigned. Among Cohort 3 donors, those recovered had two negative PCRs, clearance, or symptom resolution. Measured with immunoSEQ multiplex PCR; TCRdb has only the in-frame clones, and not every one. The sample consists of over 150,000 clones, about 80% of them appearing once. The sequence was obtained from a man over 45 who had recovered from COVID-19. The sample was PBMCs or T cells enriched from blood (not recorded which).

The CDR3 region has the DNA TGTGCCAGCAGCCCCGGACAGTTTAATGAAAAACTGTTTTTT. Its protein is CASSPGQFNEKLFF. V usage is TRBV3-1 (or the pseudogene TRBV3-2) and J usage is TRBJ1-4, with a weak D call TRBD1 (6 bases). Germline V gives CDR1 LGHDT, CDR2 YNNKEL (reference sequence). Deletions cut 4 bases from V and 4 bases from J, with 10 bases between. CDR3 size: 14 residues.